This T cell receptor beta chain comes out of a study of T-cell memory formation after mild COVID-19. TCRdb used MiXCR to reprocess the 5' RACE reads, holding one entry per CDR3 protein. The sample holds about 350,000 distinct CDR3 sequences, under 30% seen once. Per the germline V gene, CDR1 is SEHNR and CDR2 is FQNEAQ (reference sequence). V was cut by 3 bases and J by 7 bases, with 10 bases left in between. The CDR3 runs 12 residues. The chain recombines TRBV7-9 with TRBJ2-7; D gene ambiguous. The TCR was taken from an adult woman who had mild COVID-19 (a few samples of this study predate the infection). Cell type and time point are not known. Material for sequencing was PBMCs or a T cell subset sorted from them (not recorded which). DNA of the CDR3: TGTGCCAGCAGCTTCCAAACGTGGGAGCAGTACTTC. It translates to CASSFQTWEQYF.